This TCR beta chain was sequenced in a study of T cell clusters in autoimmune cytopenias. Study as a whole: The median distinct TRB clonotype count was about 2,400 per sample, from a median approximately 52,000 reads.

In terms of frequency, this clonotype is medium-sized. The antigen is not known. From germline, CDR1 is SGHDT and CDR2 YYEEEE. The CDR3 sequence is 16 residues long. Notes on the study in general: The cluster-lack signature was not seen for secondary cytopenia versus chronic lymphocytic leukemia. No experiment has yet validated the function of the T cell clusters defined in silico.

Each sample's input was around 270 ng genomic DNA, approximately 37,500 genome equivalents. Multiplex touch-down PCR amplified TRB using TRB-A and TRB-B pools in one tube. TCRdb reprocessed the multiplex PCR reads; each CDR3 protein has one entry and no DNA is given. This table holds about 5,900 distinct CDR3 sequences. The sequence was obtained from a human donor with an autoimmune cytopenia or autoimmune hepatitis (not recorded which). Sequencing was done on a sample of peripheral blood. V usage is TRBV5-6 and J usage is TRBJ1-2; TCRdb's D call, TRBD1, is unchecked because there is no DNA. CDR3 sequence reads: CASSLGRPSTNYGYTF.